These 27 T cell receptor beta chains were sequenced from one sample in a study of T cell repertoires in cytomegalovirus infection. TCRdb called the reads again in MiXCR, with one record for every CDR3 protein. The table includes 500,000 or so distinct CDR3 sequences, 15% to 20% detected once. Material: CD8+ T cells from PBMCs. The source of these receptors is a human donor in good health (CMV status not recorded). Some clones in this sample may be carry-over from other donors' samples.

The CDR3 region is CASSSLKDGNYGYTF. In DNA form, the CDR3 reads TGTGCCAGCAGCTCTCTTAAGGACGGAAACTATGGCTACACCTTC. The chain uses TRBV27 and TRBJ1-2; no clear D gene. Per germline, CDR1 MNHEY and CDR2 SMNVEV (reference sequence). Trimming stripped 6 bases from V and 2 bases from J, with 16 bases between. The CDR3 has 15 amino acids.

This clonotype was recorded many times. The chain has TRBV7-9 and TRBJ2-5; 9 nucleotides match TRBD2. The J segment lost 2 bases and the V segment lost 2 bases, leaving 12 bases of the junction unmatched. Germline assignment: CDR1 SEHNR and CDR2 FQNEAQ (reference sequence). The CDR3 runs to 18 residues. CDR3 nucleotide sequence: TGTGCCAGCAGCTTATCACAAGGTAGCGGGAGAGGGCAAGAGACCCAGTACTTC. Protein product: CASSLSQGSGRGQETQYF.

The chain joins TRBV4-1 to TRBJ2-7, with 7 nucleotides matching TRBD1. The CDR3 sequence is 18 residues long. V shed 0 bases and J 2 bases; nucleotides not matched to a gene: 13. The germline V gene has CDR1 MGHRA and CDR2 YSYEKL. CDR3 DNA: TGCGCCAGCAGCCAAGAACGGTTAGACAGGGATACGACCTACGAGCAGTACTTC. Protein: CASSQERLDRDTTYEQYF.

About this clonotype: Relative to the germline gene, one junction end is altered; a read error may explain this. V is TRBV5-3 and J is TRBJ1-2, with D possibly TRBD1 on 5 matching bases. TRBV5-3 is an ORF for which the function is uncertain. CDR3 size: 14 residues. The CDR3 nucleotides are TGTGCCAGCAGCTGGGGACTCCGGGTGAATGGCTACACCTTC. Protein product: CASSWGLRVNGYTF.

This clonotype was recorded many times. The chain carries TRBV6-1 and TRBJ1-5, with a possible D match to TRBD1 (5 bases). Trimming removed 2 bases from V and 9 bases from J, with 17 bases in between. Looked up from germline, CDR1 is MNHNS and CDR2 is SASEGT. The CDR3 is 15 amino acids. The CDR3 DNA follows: TGTGCCAGCAGTGAAAAAATGGGGGGGGTTGTGCCCCAGCATTTT. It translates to CASSEKMGGVVPQHF.

Here the CDR3 reads CASSSLRQGERLIETQYF. CDR3 bases: TGTGCCAGCAGCTCCCTAAGGCAGGGGGAAAGGCTGATTGAGACCCAGTACTTC. This chain connects TRBV5-6 to TRBJ2-5; 7 nucleotides match TRBD1. J gave up 5 bases and V 3 bases, and 19 bases lay outside the gene matches. The germline V gene encodes CDR1 SGHDT and CDR2 YYEEEE. The CDR3 spans 18 residues.

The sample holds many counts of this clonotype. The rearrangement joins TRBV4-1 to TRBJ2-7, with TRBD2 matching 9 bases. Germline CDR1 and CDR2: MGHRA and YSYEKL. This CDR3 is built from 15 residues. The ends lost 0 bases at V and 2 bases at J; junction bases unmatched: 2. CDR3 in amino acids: CASSQEPSGAYEQYF. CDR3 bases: TGCGCCAGCAGCCAAGAGCCTAGCGGGGCCTACGAGCAGTACTTC.

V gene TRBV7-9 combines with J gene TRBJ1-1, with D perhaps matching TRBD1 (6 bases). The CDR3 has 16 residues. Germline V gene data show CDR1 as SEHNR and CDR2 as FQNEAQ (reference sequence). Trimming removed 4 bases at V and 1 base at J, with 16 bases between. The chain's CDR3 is CASSSKRDTSNTEAFF. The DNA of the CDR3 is TGTGCCAGCAGCTCAAAACGGGACACCTCGAACACTGAAGCTTTCTTT.

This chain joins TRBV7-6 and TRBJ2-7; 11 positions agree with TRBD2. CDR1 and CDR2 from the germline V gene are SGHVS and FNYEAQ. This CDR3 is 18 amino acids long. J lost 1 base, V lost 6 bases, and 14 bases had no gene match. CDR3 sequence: CASSGVDSGGAGSYEQYF. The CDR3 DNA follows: TGTGCCAGCAGTGGGGTTGATAGCGGGGGGGCCGGGTCCTACGAGCAGTACTTC.

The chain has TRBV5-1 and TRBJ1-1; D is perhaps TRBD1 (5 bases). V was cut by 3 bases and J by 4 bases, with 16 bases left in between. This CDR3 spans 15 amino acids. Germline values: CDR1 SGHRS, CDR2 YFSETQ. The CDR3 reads CASSSRGGGGTEAFF. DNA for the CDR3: TGCGCCAGCAGCTCCCGAGGAGGCGGGGGCACTGAAGCTTTCTTT.

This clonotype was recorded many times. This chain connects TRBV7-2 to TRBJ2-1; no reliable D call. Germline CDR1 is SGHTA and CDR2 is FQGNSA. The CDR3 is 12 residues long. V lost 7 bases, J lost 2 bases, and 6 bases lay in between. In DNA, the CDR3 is TGTGCCAGCACCTTTACCTACAATGAGCAGTTCTTC. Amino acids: CASTFTYNEQFF.

The CDR3 sequence: CASSLTGGGGLTEAFF. For the CDR3, the DNA is TGTGCCAGCAGCTTAACAGGGGGAGGAGGGCTCACCGAAGCTTTCTTT. This chain links TRBV6-5 with TRBJ1-1, with 8 bases aligning to TRBD1. Germline CDR1 MNHEY, CDR2 SVGAGI. Trimming cost V 6 bases and J 8 bases; bases outside gene matches: 17. The CDR3 contains 16 residues.

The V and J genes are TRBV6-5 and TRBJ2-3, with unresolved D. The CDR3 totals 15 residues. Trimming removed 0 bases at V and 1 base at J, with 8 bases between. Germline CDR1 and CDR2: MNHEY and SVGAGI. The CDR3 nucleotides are TGTGCCAGCAGTTACTCAAAGCGAGGCACAGATACGCAGTATTTT. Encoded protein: CASSYSKRGTDTQYF.

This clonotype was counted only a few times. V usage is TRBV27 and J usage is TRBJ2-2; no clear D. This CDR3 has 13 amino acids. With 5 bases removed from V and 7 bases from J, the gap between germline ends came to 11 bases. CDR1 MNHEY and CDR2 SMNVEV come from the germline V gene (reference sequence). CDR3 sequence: CASSPPINGELFF. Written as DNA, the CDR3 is TGTGCCAGCAGTCCCCCCATAAACGGGGAGCTGTTTTTT.

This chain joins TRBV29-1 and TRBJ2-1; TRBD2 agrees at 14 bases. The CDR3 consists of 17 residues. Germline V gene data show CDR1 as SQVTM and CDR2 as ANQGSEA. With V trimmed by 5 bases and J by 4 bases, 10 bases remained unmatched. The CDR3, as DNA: TGCAGCGTTATGGGACTAGCGGGAGTCGGTGAATACAATGAGCAGTTCTTC. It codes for CSVMGLAGVGEYNEQFF.

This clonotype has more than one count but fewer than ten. This chain's CDR3 is CASSGASEQYF. The CDR3 nucleotides are TGTGCCAGCAGTGGAGCGAGCGAGCAGTACTTC. V is TRBV11-1 and J is TRBJ2-7; the D is unclear. This CDR3 is 11 amino acids long. V shed 6 bases and J shed 6 bases, with 9 bases lying between them. CDR1 is SGHAT, CDR2 FQDESV, per germline (reference sequence).

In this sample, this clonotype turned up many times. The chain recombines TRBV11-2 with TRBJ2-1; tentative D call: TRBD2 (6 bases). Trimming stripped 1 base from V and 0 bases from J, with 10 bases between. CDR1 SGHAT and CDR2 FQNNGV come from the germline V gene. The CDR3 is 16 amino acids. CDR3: CASSLVRGSSYNEQFF. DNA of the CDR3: TGTGCCAGCAGCTTAGTCCGGGGGAGCTCCTACAATGAGCAGTTCTTC.

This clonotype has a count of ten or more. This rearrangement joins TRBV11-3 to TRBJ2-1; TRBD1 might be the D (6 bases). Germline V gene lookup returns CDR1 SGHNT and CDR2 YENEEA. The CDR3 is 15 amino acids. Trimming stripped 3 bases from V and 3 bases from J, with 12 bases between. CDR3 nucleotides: TGTGCCAGCAGCTTTCGACAGGAAGACTACAATGAGCAGTTCTTC. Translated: CASSFRQEDYNEQFF.

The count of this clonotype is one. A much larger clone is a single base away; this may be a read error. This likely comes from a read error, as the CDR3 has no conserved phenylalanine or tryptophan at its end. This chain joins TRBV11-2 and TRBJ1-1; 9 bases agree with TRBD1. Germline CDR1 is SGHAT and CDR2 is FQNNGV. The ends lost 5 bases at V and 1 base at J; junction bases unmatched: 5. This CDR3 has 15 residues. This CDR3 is CASSHGTGTNTEAFL. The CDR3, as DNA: TGTGCCAGCAGCCACGGGACAGGGACGAACACTGAAGCTTTCCTT.

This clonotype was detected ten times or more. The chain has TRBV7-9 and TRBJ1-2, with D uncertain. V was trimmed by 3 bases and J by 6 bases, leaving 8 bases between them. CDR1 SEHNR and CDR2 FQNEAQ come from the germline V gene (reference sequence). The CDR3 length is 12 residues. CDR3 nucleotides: TGTGCCAGCAGCTTGGAAGAACATGGCTACACCTTC. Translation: CASSLEEHGYTF.

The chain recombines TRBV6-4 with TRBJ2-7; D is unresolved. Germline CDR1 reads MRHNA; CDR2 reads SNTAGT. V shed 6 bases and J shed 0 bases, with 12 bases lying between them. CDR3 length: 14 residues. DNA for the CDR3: TGTGCCAGCAGCCCTGTTGGCCACTCCTACGAGCAGTACTTC. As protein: CASSPVGHSYEQYF.

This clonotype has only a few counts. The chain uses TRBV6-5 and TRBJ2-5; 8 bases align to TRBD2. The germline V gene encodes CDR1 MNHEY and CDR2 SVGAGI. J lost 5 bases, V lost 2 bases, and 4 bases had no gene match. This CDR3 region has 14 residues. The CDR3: CASSYRGGLETQYF. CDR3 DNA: TGTGCCAGCAGTTACCGGGGGGGCCTGGAGACCCAGTACTTC.

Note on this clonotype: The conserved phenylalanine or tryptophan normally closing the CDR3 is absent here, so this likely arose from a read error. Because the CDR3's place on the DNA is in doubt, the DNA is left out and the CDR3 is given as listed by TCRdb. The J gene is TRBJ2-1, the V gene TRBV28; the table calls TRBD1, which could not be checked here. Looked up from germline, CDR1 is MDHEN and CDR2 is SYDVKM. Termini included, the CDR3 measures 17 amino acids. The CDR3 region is CASSPGAPGAGGNEQVY.

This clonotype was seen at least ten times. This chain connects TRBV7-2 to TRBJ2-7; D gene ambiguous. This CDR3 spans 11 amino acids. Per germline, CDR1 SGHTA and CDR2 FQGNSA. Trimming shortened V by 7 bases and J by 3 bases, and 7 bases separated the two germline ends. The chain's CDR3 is CASMIYYEQYF. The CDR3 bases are TGTGCCAGCATGATATACTACGAGCAGTACTTC.

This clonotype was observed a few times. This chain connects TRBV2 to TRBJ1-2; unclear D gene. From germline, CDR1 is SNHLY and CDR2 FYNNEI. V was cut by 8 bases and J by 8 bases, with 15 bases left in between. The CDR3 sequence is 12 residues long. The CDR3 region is CASDGGQQGYTF. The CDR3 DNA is TGTGCCAGCGATGGAGGGCAACAGGGCTACACCTTC.

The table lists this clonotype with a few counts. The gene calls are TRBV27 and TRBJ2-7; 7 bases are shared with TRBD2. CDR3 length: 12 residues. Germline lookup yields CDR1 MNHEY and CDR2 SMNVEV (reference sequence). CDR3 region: CSGRSPGGEQYF. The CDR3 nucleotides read TGTTCGGGCAGGAGTCCGGGAGGCGAGCAGTACTTC.

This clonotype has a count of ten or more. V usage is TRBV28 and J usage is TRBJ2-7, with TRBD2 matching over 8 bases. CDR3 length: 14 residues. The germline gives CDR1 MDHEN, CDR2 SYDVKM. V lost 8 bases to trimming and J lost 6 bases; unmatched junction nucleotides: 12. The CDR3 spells CASGAGEGPAEQYF. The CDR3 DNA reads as TGTGCCAGCGGAGCGGGGGAGGGCCCAGCCGAGCAGTACTTC.